This T cell receptor (beta chain) was retrieved from a study of blood T cell repertoires in COVID-19. Across the study: PBMCs, B-cell-depleted T cells, or T cells provided the cDNA or gDNA that made up the material.

The CDR3 consists of 13 residues. The V end lost 3 bases, the J end lost 3 bases, and 8 bases lay between the germline ends. This clone showed up just a few times. Here immunoSEQ multiplex PCR was the method, and the copy in TCRdb shows in-frame clones only, minus some. Of over 150,000 clones listed, approximately 80% are singletons. This sequence originates from a woman aged 45-65 years who had recovered from COVID-19. The V call is TRBV12-3 or TRBV12-4, the J call TRBJ2-5; D unclear. Sample: PBMCs or T cells enriched from blood (not recorded which). The CDR3: CASSFRQEETQYF. The CDR3 coding sequence is TGTGCCAGCAGTTTCCGGCAGGAAGAGACCCAGTACTTC.